The 30 T cell receptor beta chains reported below all come from one sample, sequenced in a study of shared clonotypes between healthy human individuals (dated by TCRdb to the early 2020s). Library creation used the immunoSEQ multiplex PCR assay. Sourced from immuneACCESS, this table was stored by TCRdb with only in-frame sequences that have V and J called. A share of the clones is absent; for the studies checked, an unresolved V gene accounts for under half, and the remainder has no known explanation. The sample profile shows about 980,000 clones; about 80% of them were found once. About 1.5% of the sample rests with the top ten. Sample: memory CD4+ T cells sorted from blood. The cell subset or site label, as the study defines it: CD45RA-negative fraction. These TCRs come from a man between 18 and 35 years old in good health.

This chain's CDR3 is CASSRVGDLYNEQFF. CDR3 nucleotide sequence: TGCGCCAGCAGCCGGGTAGGGGACCTCTACAATGAGCAGTTCTTC. The rearrangement joins TRBV5-1 to TRBJ2-1; D may be TRBD1 or TRBD2 (5 bases each). Trimming pared 4 bases from V and 3 bases from J, leaving 14 bases between. The CDR3 runs to 15 residues. The V gene's germline CDR1 is SGHRS and CDR2 YFSETQ.

The gene calls are TRBV7-2 and TRBJ2-5, with TRBD2 matching over 10 bases. Germline CDR1 reads SGHTA; CDR2 reads FQGNSA. V gave up 4 bases and J gave up 6 bases; unmatched junction bases: 8. The CDR3 has 15 amino acids. For the CDR3, the DNA is TGTGCCAGCAGCTCTGACAGCGGGGGGGCAAAGACCCAGTACTTC. Amino acid sequence: CASSSDSGGAKTQYF.

The genes are TRBV6-1 and TRBJ1-5; 7 bases match TRBD1. With 9 bases clipped from V and 2 bases from J, the junction kept 7 bases outside the gene matches. CDR3 length: 14 amino acids. Germline V gene sequence: CDR1 MNHNS, CDR2 SASEGT. CDR3 amino acids: CASYRGGGNQPQHF. CDR3 coding DNA: TGTGCCAGTTACAGGGGTGGGGGCAATCAGCCCCAGCATTTT.

V gene TRBV11-2 combines with J gene TRBJ2-3; TRBD2 matches at 9 bases. This CDR3 has 16 amino acids. The germline V gene has CDR1 SGHAT and CDR2 FQNNGV. The V and J ends lost 5 bases and 4 bases, in that order; junction bases with no gene match: 10. The CDR3 reads CASSIPSGTGSDTQYF. The CDR3 coding sequence is TGTGCCAGCAGCATACCTAGCGGGACTGGGTCAGATACGCAGTATTTT.

The J gene is TRBJ2-7, the V gene TRBV2; no reliable D call. The V gene's germline CDR1 is SNHLY and CDR2 FYNNEI. The CDR3 consists of 11 residues. The V gene lost 5 bases and the J gene lost 4 bases, with 6 bases spanning the gap. CDR3 DNA: TGTGCCAGCAGTACGTTTTACGAGCAGTACTTC. Translating it yields CASSTFYEQYF.

This clone was recorded once. The rearrangement joins TRBV27 to TRBJ2-7, with a weak D call TRBD1 (6 bases). Trimming stripped 0 bases from V and 2 bases from J, with 17 bases between. The CDR3 spans 17 residues. CDR1 and CDR2 from the germline V gene are MNHEY and SMNVEV (reference sequence). The CDR3 sequence is CASSLSSRGSVPYEQYF. CDR3 DNA sequence: TGTGCCAGCAGTTTATCATCAAGGGGGTCGGTTCCCTACGAGCAGTACTTC.

In its sample, this clone was seen once. The CDR3 here is CASSIETGYNSPLHF. The DNA for the CDR3 is TGTGCCAGCTCGATTGAGACAGGGTATAATTCACCCCTCCACTTT. The chain has TRBV18 and TRBJ1-6, with 7 nucleotides matching TRBD1. This CDR3 has 15 amino acids. From germline, CDR1 is KGHSH and CDR2 LQKENI. The ends lost 6 bases at V and 4 bases at J; junction bases unmatched: 6.

The DNA of the CDR3 is TGTGCCAGCAGATTTCGGGACAGGGGGCTTCTCCTCCACTTT. This translates into CASRFRDRGLLLHF. The genes are TRBV27 and TRBJ1-6, with TRBD1 matching over 12 bases. The CDR3 consists of 14 residues. Trimming removed 6 bases from V and 15 bases from J; junction bases left unmatched: 9. Germline V gene sequence: CDR1 MNHEY, CDR2 SMNVEV (reference sequence).

This chain joins TRBV5-1 and TRBJ2-3; D unclear. The CDR3 is 14 residues long. In germline, CDR1 is SGHRS, CDR2 YFSETQ. Trimming removed 4 bases at V and 0 bases at J, with 9 bases between. The CDR3 bases are TGCGCCAGCAGCCAGCTAGTCAGCACAGATACGCAGTATTTT. Translation gives CASSQLVSTDTQYF.

The J gene is TRBJ1-2, the V gene TRBV6-1; D is ambiguous. CDR3 length equals 12 residues. Germline values: CDR1 MNHNS, CDR2 SASEGT. V lost 7 bases, J lost 0 bases, and 6 bases lay in between. Written as DNA, the CDR3 is TGTGCCAGCACCAACTCTAACTATGGCTACACCTTC. Its protein is CASTNSNYGYTF.

The rearrangement uses TRBV27 and TRBJ2-5, with 9 nucleotides matching TRBD1. The J segment lost 6 bases and the V segment lost 5 bases, leaving 7 bases of the junction unmatched. This CDR3 is 14 amino acids long. CDR1 MNHEY and CDR2 SMNVEV come from the germline V gene (reference sequence). CDR3 loop: CASSATGGVKTQYF. The CDR3 nucleotides are TGTGCCAGCAGTGCCACAGGGGGCGTAAAGACCCAGTACTTC.

The chain joins TRBV5-4 to TRBJ1-2; tentatively, D is TRBD1 (6 bases). V was trimmed by 4 bases and J by 4 bases, leaving 11 bases between them. In germline, CDR1 is SGHNT, CDR2 YYREEE (reference sequence). The CDR3 has 13 residues. The DNA of the CDR3 is TGTGCCAGCAGCCAGACAGGCCTCTATGGCTACACCTTC. Amino acids: CASSQTGLYGYTF. The entire variable domain, with the rest obtained from reference TRBV5-4 and TRBJ1-2, is as follows: ETGVTQSPTHLIKTRGQQVTLRCSSQSGHNTVSWYQQALGQGPQFIFQYYREEENGRGNFPPRFSGLQFPNYSSELNVNALELDDSALYLCASSQTGLYGYTFGSGTRLTVV.

This rearrangement joins TRBV29-1 to TRBJ2-4, with 9 bases matching TRBD1. The CDR3 consists of 14 residues. In germline, CDR1 is SQVTM, CDR2 ANQGSEA. V dropped 6 bases and J dropped 1; count of bases not matched to a gene: 4. The DNA of the CDR3 is TGCAGCGTGGAGACAGGGGGGGCCAAAAACATTCAGTACTTC. As protein: CSVETGGAKNIQYF.

The chain combines TRBV6-5 with TRBJ2-7; D remains unclear. The V end lost 0 bases, the J end lost 8 bases, and 5 bases lay between the germline ends. The CDR3 runs 11 residues. Germline lookup yields CDR1 MNHEY and CDR2 SVGAGI. CDR3 protein: CASSYSQQQYF. In DNA form, the CDR3 reads TGTGCCAGCAGTTACTCCCAACAGCAGTACTTC.

This clone showed up just once. The V call is TRBV11-2, the J call TRBJ2-3, with D perhaps matching TRBD1 or TRBD2 (6 bases each). The germline V and J ends were trimmed by 1 base and 3 bases, with 11 bases remaining between them. Germline-derived CDR1 and CDR2 are SGHAT and FQNNGV. CDR3 size: 15 residues. The CDR3 here is CASSLGGGKTDTQYF. Written as DNA, the CDR3 is TGTGCCAGCAGCTTAGGAGGGGGGAAAACAGATACGCAGTATTTT. Drawing the rest from reference TRBV11-2 and TRBJ2-3, the complete variable domain is EAGVAQSPRYKIIEKRQSVAFWCNPISGHATLYWYQQILGQGPKLLIQFQNNGVVDDSQLPKDRFSAERLKGVDSTLKIQPAKLEDSAVYLCASSLGGGKTDTQYFGPGTRLTVL.

This clone occurred many times. The rearrangement links TRBV6-6 to TRBJ2-1; TRBD2 matches at 8 bases. With V trimmed by 7 bases and J by 3 bases, 5 bases remained unmatched. This CDR3 has 14 amino acids. Germline assignment: CDR1 MNHNY and CDR2 SVGAGI (reference sequence). The CDR3 DNA reads TGTGCCAGCAATGGCGGGGGGTACTACAATGAGCAGTTCTTC. Its protein is CASNGGGYYNEQFF.

The V call is TRBV6-1, the J call TRBJ2-1, with 9 bases that match TRBD1. The J segment lost 7 bases and the V segment lost 3 bases, leaving 7 bases of the junction unmatched. This CDR3 region has 15 residues. Germline CDR1 and CDR2: MNHNS and SASEGT. This CDR3 is CASSESGTGWNEQFF. CDR3 sequence (DNA): TGTGCCAGCAGTGAGTCCGGGACAGGGTGGAATGAGCAGTTCTTC.

The chain recombines TRBV19 with TRBJ2-5, with 7 nucleotides matching TRBD1. Germline CDR1 is LNHDA and CDR2 is SQIVND (reference sequence). The CDR3 spans 15 residues. The J segment lost 2 bases and the V segment lost 5 bases, leaving 8 bases of the junction unmatched. The CDR3 sequence: CASSATGIGQETQYF. The CDR3 DNA sequence: TGTGCCAGTAGTGCGACAGGGATTGGGCAAGAGACCCAGTACTTC.

The V call is TRBV30, the J call TRBJ1-1, with unresolved D. Trimming pared 3 bases from V and 1 base from J, leaving 12 bases between. Germline lookup yields CDR1 GTSNPN and CDR2 SVGIG (reference sequence). The CDR3 runs 14 residues. For the CDR3, the DNA is TGTGCCTGGAGATCTGGGGAAAAGAACACTGAAGCTTTCTTT. The encoded protein is CAWRSGEKNTEAFF.

This clone was observed at least ten times. The genes are TRBV7-2 and TRBJ2-7, with 7 nucleotides matching TRBD2. CDR1 and CDR2 (germline): SGHTA, FQGNSA. J was trimmed by 7 bases and V by 2 bases; bases with no gene match: 11. This CDR3 comprises 15 residues. This chain's CDR3 is CASSLFVGGPGEQYF. CDR3 sequence (DNA): TGTGCCAGCAGCTTATTTGTGGGAGGGCCAGGTGAGCAGTACTTC.

Written as DNA, the CDR3 is TGTGCCAGCATGAGTAGTTACCGGGACAGGTCCTACTCTGGGGCCAACGTCCTGACTTTC. Translating gives CASMSSYRDRSYSGANVLTF. The chain links TRBV9 to TRBJ2-6, with 8 bases matching TRBD1. Germline V gene lookup returns CDR1 SGDLS and CDR2 YYNGEE. With 6 bases clipped from V and 0 bases from J, the junction kept 17 bases outside the gene matches. The CDR3 totals 20 residues.

The chain combines TRBV7-2 with TRBJ2-1; either TRBD1 or TRBD2 may fit D (6 bases each). V lost 2 bases and J lost 8, with 16 bases in between. Germline V lookup: CDR1 SGHTA, CDR2 FQGNSA. The CDR3 loop spans 15 amino acids. The CDR3 DNA follows: TGTGCCAGCAGCTTATCGGGGGCTTTAGTCGATGAGCAGTTCTTC. Protein product: CASSLSGALVDEQFF.

There are a few counts of this clone. CDR3 DNA: TGCGCCAGCAGCCAAGATTTGAACAGGGGAGCTCGTACTGGGGCCAACGTCCTGACTTTC. It specifies CASSQDLNRGARTGANVLTF. V is TRBV4-3 and J is TRBJ2-6; the match to TRBD1 covers 7 bases. The CDR3 is 20 residues long. Unmatched junction bases numbered 13, after V lost 0 bases and J lost 2 bases. Germline V gene sequence: CDR1 LGHNA, CDR2 YSLEER.

This clone has a handful of counts. The CDR3 sequence is CASSIMETQYF. CDR3 DNA: TGTGCCAGCAGTATAATGGAGACCCAGTACTTC. The rearrangement joins TRBV6-6 to TRBJ2-5; D gene uncertain. V lost 5 bases, J lost 5 bases, and 6 bases lay in between. The germline V gene encodes CDR1 MNHNY and CDR2 SVGAGI (reference sequence). This CDR3 is 11 amino acids long.

V is TRBV6-6 and J is TRBJ1-4; 7 bases are a match to TRBD1. CDR3 length: 15 amino acids. Looked up from germline, CDR1 is MNHNY and CDR2 is SVGAGI (reference sequence). V lost 4 bases to trimming and J lost 6 bases; unmatched junction nucleotides: 8. CDR3 sequence (DNA): TGTGCCAGCAGTTTCGGCGACAGGGACTATGAAAAACTGTTTTTT. The encoded protein is CASSFGDRDYEKLFF.

This chain joins TRBV20-1 and TRBJ1-1; D gene ambiguous. Trimming took 6 bases from V and 3 from J, leaving 8 bases between them. Germline assignment: CDR1 DFQATT and CDR2 SNEGSKA (reference sequence). CDR3 length: 11 residues. CDR3 sequence: CSALRDTEAFF. CDR3 DNA sequence: TGCAGTGCGCTGAGGGACACTGAAGCTTTCTTT.

This chain links TRBV19 with TRBJ2-1, with 14 bases identical to TRBD2. V gave up 0 bases and J gave up 9 bases; unmatched junction bases: 13. The CDR3 extends over 19 amino acids. Per the germline V gene, CDR1 is LNHDA and CDR2 is SQIVND (reference sequence). The CDR3 loop is CASSIDTPRLAGGPGEQFF. CDR3 sequence (DNA): TGTGCCAGTAGTATAGATACCCCGAGACTAGCGGGAGGGCCTGGTGAGCAGTTCTTC. Full variable domain (remainder filled in from reference TRBV19 and TRBJ2-1): DGGITQSPKYLFRKEGQNVTLSCEQNLNHDAMYWYRQDPGQGLRLIYYSQIVNDFQKGDIAEGYSVSREKKESFPLTVTSAQKNPTAFYLCASSIDTPRLAGGPGEQFFGPGTRLTVL.

V usage is TRBV14 and J usage is TRBJ1-1, with D possibly matching TRBD1 (5 bases). Germline V CDR1 and CDR2: SGHDN, FVKESK. Between the trimmed V and J ends, which lost 0 bases and 0 bases, there was a span of 17 bases. There are 18 residues in the CDR3. CDR3 residues: CASSQDGRGRYMNTEAFF. CDR3 DNA: TGTGCCAGCAGCCAAGATGGTCGGGGCAGGTATATGAACACTGAAGCTTTCTTT. Variable domain in full (rest from reference TRBV14 and TRBJ1-1): EAGVTQFPSHSVIEKGQTVTLRCDPISGHDNLYWYRRVMGKEIKFLLHFVKESKQDESGMPNNRFLAERTGGTYSTLKVQPAELEDSGVYFCASSQDGRGRYMNTEAFFGQGTRLTVV.

The CDR3 loop reads CASSQDRGLNEKLFF. CDR3 DNA: TGTGCCAGCAGTCAAGACAGGGGCCTTAATGAAAAACTGTTTTTT. The J gene is TRBJ1-4, the V gene TRBV7-9, with TRBD1 matching 8 bases. The V segment lost 6 bases and the J segment 4 bases; nucleotides outside the gene matches: 7. There are 15 residues in the CDR3. CDR1 SEHNR and CDR2 FQNEAQ come from the germline V gene (reference sequence).

The chain carries TRBV19 and TRBJ1-5; D possibly corresponds to TRBD1 (6 bases). From germline, CDR1 is LNHDA and CDR2 SQIVND (reference sequence). The CDR3 has 20 residues. Trimming took 4 bases from V and 0 from J, leaving 25 bases between them. CDR3 nucleotide sequence: TGTGCCAGTAGTACCGCCATCACCAGGGGAGTTCTTTATAGCAATCAGCCCCAGCATTTT. This gives the protein CASSTAITRGVLYSNQPQHF.